What follows are 28 T cell receptor beta chains derived from one specimen sequenced in a study of shared clonotypes between healthy human individuals (dated by TCRdb to about 2020). Libraries were built with the immunoSEQ multiplex PCR assay. Imported from immuneACCESS, the table was reduced by TCRdb to in-frame sequences with V and J called. These copies leave out some clones; in studies compared against another copy, an unresolved V gene accounts for under half, and the cause of the remainder is not known. A total of around 2.5 million clones appear in this sample, 93% of them only once. The ten largest clones represent about 0.34% of the sample. Sequencing used naive CD4+ T cells from PBMCs. The cell subset or site label of this sample denotes: CD45RA+ positively selected. The receptors derive from a man aged 18 to 35 in good health. Some clones in this sample may be carry-over from other donors' samples.

The chain has TRBV10-3 and TRBJ1-2, with a possible D match to TRBD1 (5 bases). Germline V CDR1 and CDR2: ENHRY, SYGVKD. Deletions cut 6 bases from V and 3 bases from J, with 26 bases between. CDR3 length: 18 residues. This chain's CDR3 is CAIRPWGREGTMDYGYTF. The CDR3 DNA sequence: TGTGCCATCAGACCGTGGGGCAGGGAGGGGACTATGGACTATGGCTACACCTTC.

The V gene is TRBV9, the J gene TRBJ2-1; the D gene is possibly TRBD1 (6 bases). Germline lookup yields CDR1 SGDLS and CDR2 YYNGEE. Trimming took 4 bases from V and 10 from J, leaving 24 bases between them. The CDR3 loop spans 16 amino acids. The CDR3 DNA reads TGTGCCAGCAGCCCCCGACAGGCCATGGGGGTAAGCGAGCAGTTCTTC. Protein product: CASSPRQAMGVSEQFF. Full variable domain (missing parts from reference TRBV9 and TRBJ2-1): DSGVTQTPKHLITATGQRVTLRCSPRSGDLSVYWYQQSLDQGLQFLIQYYNGEERAKGNILERFSAQQFPDLHSELNLSSLELGDSALYFCASSPRQAMGVSEQFFGPGTRLTVL.

CDR3 DNA sequence: TGTGCCAGCAGCCCGGACAGGGCGAGCACTGAAGCTTTCTTT. Protein sequence: CASSPDRASTEAFF. The rearrangement uses TRBV5-4 and TRBJ1-1, with 8 bases that match TRBD1. V was clipped by 4 bases and J by 4 bases; unmatched bases: 6. CDR3 length: 14 residues. Germline CDR1 is SGHNT and CDR2 is YYREEE (reference sequence).

As concerns this clone: Other DNA sequences in this sample translate to the same CDR3. The chain is built from TRBV7-9 and TRBJ1-5, with 10 bases lining up with TRBD1. The trim removed 3 bases at V and 3 bases at J, leaving 2 bases unmatched. CDR3 size: 15 residues. Germline V gives CDR1 SEHNR, CDR2 FQNEAQ (reference sequence). This CDR3 reads CASSFGTGVNQPQHF. Written as DNA, the CDR3 is TGTGCCAGCAGCTTCGGGACAGGGGTCAATCAGCCCCAGCATTTT.

This chain links TRBV28 with TRBJ1-4, with TRBD1 matching 8 bases. In germline, CDR1 is MDHEN, CDR2 SYDVKM. The CDR3 contains 13 residues. After removal of 6 bases from V and 7 bases from J, the junction contained 4 bases not matched to a gene. For the CDR3, the DNA is TGTGCCAGCAGGTGGACAGGGATTGAAAAACTGTTTTTT. This gives the protein CASRWTGIEKLFF.

This clone was detected only a few times. The V and J genes are TRBV14 and TRBJ2-7, with no clear D. Germline-derived CDR1 and CDR2 are SGHDN and FVKESK. V lost 5 bases, J lost 2 bases, and 13 bases lay in between. This CDR3 contains 14 residues. The CDR3 spells CASSNGVYPYEQYF. CDR3 sequence (DNA): TGTGCCAGCAGCAACGGAGTTTACCCCTACGAGCAGTACTTC.

The rearrangement uses TRBV7-8 and TRBJ2-5; the D gene could be TRBD1 or TRBD2 (6 bases each). In germline, CDR1 is SGHVS, CDR2 FQNEAQ. Trimming left V 1 base short and J 5 bases short, with 17 bases between. The CDR3 spans 16 residues. The CDR3 is CASSLEGGAGRETQYF. DNA of the CDR3: TGTGCCAGCAGCTTAGAGGGGGGCGCGGGTCGGGAGACCCAGTACTTC.

As concerns this clone: The sample holds other DNA sequences that translate to the same CDR3. The V and J genes are TRBV7-9 and TRBJ2-1; D is undetermined. Germline values: CDR1 SEHNR, CDR2 FQNEAQ (reference sequence). Trimming removed 1 base from V and 9 bases from J, with 4 bases in between. The CDR3 is 11 amino acids. CDR3 residues: CASSLGGEQFF. The CDR3 DNA sequence: TGTGCCAGCAGCTTAGGTGGTGAGCAGTTCTTC.

The chain combines TRBV2 with TRBJ2-6; a possible D gene is TRBD1 (6 bases). With 7 bases removed from V and 0 bases from J, the gap between germline ends came to 13 bases. CDR3 length: 16 amino acids. Germline loops: CDR1 SNHLY, CDR2 FYNNEI. The CDR3 coding sequence is TGTGCCAGCACCACGGCAGGGGTCTCTGGGGCCAACGTCCTGACTTTC. Its translation: CASTTAGVSGANVLTF.

The CDR3 DNA follows: TGTGCCAGCAGGCGACTAGCGGGATCCGGGGAGCTGTTTTTT. This translates into CASRRLAGSGELFF. This rearrangement joins TRBV6-5 to TRBJ2-2, with 11 bases identical to TRBD2. This CDR3 is built from 14 residues. Looked up from germline, CDR1 is MNHEY and CDR2 is SVGAGI. The ends lost 6 bases at V and 6 bases at J; junction bases unmatched: 3.

The CDR3 spells CASLLSGANVLTF. The DNA for the CDR3 is TGTGCCAGCCTCCTCTCTGGGGCCAACGTCCTGACTTTC. The chain combines TRBV28 with TRBJ2-6; no firm D call. The V gene's germline CDR1 is MDHEN and CDR2 SYDVKM. Trimming removed 8 bases at V and 0 bases at J, with 5 bases between. The CDR3 totals 13 residues.

Here the CDR3 reads CASSPSSGRAYGDTQYF. The CDR3 DNA follows: TGTGCCAGCAGCCCATCTAGCGGGAGAGCTTATGGAGATACGCAGTATTTT. The chain links TRBV9 to TRBJ2-3; the match to TRBD2 covers 10 bases. The CDR3 extends over 17 amino acids. The V segment lost 4 bases and the J segment 5 bases; nucleotides outside the gene matches: 13. Germline V gives CDR1 SGDLS, CDR2 YYNGEE.

This chain connects TRBV5-4 to TRBJ1-2; tentative D call: TRBD1 (6 bases). The ends were cut back, 4 bases at V and 2 bases at J, with 15 bases in the middle. CDR3 length: 15 amino acids. The germline CDR1 and CDR2 sequences are SGHNT and YYREEE (reference sequence). CDR3 region: CASSAPSGHNYGYTF. The DNA of the CDR3 is TGTGCCAGCAGCGCCCCCTCGGGACACAACTATGGCTACACCTTC. Complete variable domain (other parts from reference TRBV5-4 and TRBJ1-2): ETGVTQSPTHLIKTRGQQVTLRCSSQSGHNTVSWYQQALGQGPQFIFQYYREEENGRGNFPPRFSGLQFPNYSSELNVNALELDDSALYLCASSAPSGHNYGYTFGSGTRLTVV.

The chain recombines TRBV25-1 with TRBJ1-4, with 8 positions matching TRBD1. V shed 4 bases and J 4 bases; nucleotides not matched to a gene: 8. Germline assignment: CDR1 MGHDK and CDR2 SYGVNS. CDR3 size: 16 residues. CDR3: CASSAGQAALNEKLFF. CDR3 nucleotides: TGTGCCAGCAGTGCGGGACAGGCCGCGCTTAATGAAAAACTGTTTTTT.

The chain is built from TRBV30 and TRBJ2-7; perhaps TRBD2 as D (5 bases). Trimming removed 0 bases at V and 2 bases at J, with 11 bases between. The CDR3 extends over 14 amino acids. Germline values: CDR1 GTSNPN, CDR2 SVGIG (reference sequence). CDR3 in DNA: TGTGCCTGGAGTGTATTTTACGGGGCCTACGAGCAGTACTTC. It translates to CAWSVFYGAYEQYF.

The chain joins TRBV28 to TRBJ1-2, with TRBD1 matching over 11 bases. Germline lookup yields CDR1 MDHEN and CDR2 SYDVKM. The CDR3 is made up of 16 amino acids. Germline trimming cut 1 base from V and 7 bases from J; bases unmatched to any gene: 8. The CDR3 DNA reads TGTGCCAGCAGTTTATACGGGACAGGGGGTAATGGTGGCTACACCTTC. Translated: CASSLYGTGGNGGYTF.

The rearrangement joins TRBV7-2 to TRBJ2-7; 7 bases align to TRBD2. CDR3 length: 15 amino acids. In germline, CDR1 is SGHTA, CDR2 FQGNSA. The V segment lost 2 bases and the J segment 0 bases; nucleotides outside the gene matches: 4. The CDR3 sequence: CASSLISGTSYEQYF. CDR3 sequence (DNA): TGTGCCAGCAGCTTAATAAGCGGGACCTCCTACGAGCAGTACTTC.

The V gene is TRBV5-1, the J gene TRBJ2-3; TRBD2 matches 11 bases. CDR1 and CDR2 (germline): SGHRS, YFSETQ. Unmatched junction bases numbered 10, after V lost 2 bases and J lost 2 bases. This CDR3 has 18 residues. The chain's CDR3 is CASSFSPASGRPTDTQYF. CDR3 DNA: TGCGCCAGCAGCTTCTCCCCGGCTAGCGGGAGGCCCACAGATACGCAGTATTTT.

This chain connects TRBV18 to TRBJ2-1; D gene unclear. Trimming left V 6 bases short and J 3 bases short, with 18 bases between. Looked up from germline, CDR1 is KGHSH and CDR2 is LQKENI. The CDR3 runs to 16 residues. This CDR3 is CASSPILSVNYNEQFF. DNA of the CDR3: TGTGCCAGCTCTCCTATATTAAGCGTGAACTACAATGAGCAGTTCTTC.

V and J are TRBV9 and TRBJ2-7; D unresolved. Germline V CDR1 and CDR2: SGDLS, YYNGEE. The CDR3 length is 14 residues. The V and J ends lost 0 bases and 2 bases respectively, with 9 bases between them. The CDR3 nucleotides read TGTGCCAGCAGCGTAGTCGACTTAACCTACGAGCAGTACTTC. Translation gives CASSVVDLTYEQYF.

This clone occurred once. V is TRBV5-1 and J is TRBJ2-1, with 9 bases fitting TRBD1. Trimming took 4 bases from V and 5 from J; bases not matched to a gene: 7. Germline V lookup: CDR1 SGHRS, CDR2 YFSETQ. The CDR3 length is 15 residues. Here the CDR3 DNA reads TGCGCCAGCAGCCCACAGGGGGCGCGCGACAATGAGCAGTTCTTC. It specifies CASSPQGARDNEQFF.

This chain uses TRBV7-3 with TRBJ2-1, with 12 bases fitting TRBD1. CDR1 is SGHTA, CDR2 FQGTGA, per germline. This CDR3 has 15 residues. V gave up 4 bases and J gave up 9 bases; unmatched junction bases: 7. The CDR3 nucleotides are TGTGCCAGCAGCTCACAGGGACAGGGGGCAGGTGAGCAGTTCTTC. Translation: CASSSQGQGAGEQFF.

The CDR3: CASSETGGTEAFF. As DNA, the CDR3 is TGTGCCAGCTCAGAGACAGGGGGGACTGAAGCTTTCTTT. The chain combines TRBV18 with TRBJ1-1; 9 nucleotides line up with TRBD1. The CDR3 is 13 amino acids. Trimming cost V 5 bases and J 5 bases; bases outside gene matches: 3. Germline CDR1 reads KGHSH; CDR2 reads LQKENI. The variable domain in full, with the rest retrieved from reference TRBV18 and TRBJ1-1, is NAGVMQNPRHLVRRRGQEARLRCSPMKGHSHVYWYRQLPEEGLKFMVYLQKENIIDESGMPKERFSAEFPKEGPSILRIQQVVRGDSAAYFCASSETGGTEAFFGQGTRLTVV.

CDR3 nucleotide sequence: TGTGCCAGCAGCCCACTTTCCGGGTACCAAGAGACCCAGTACTTC. It codes for CASSPLSGYQETQYF. This chain connects TRBV28 to TRBJ2-5; no clear D. From germline, CDR1 is MDHEN and CDR2 SYDVKM. The CDR3 is 15 amino acids. V was cut by 6 bases and J by 0 bases, with 14 bases left in between.

Here the CDR3 reads CASSLGPERHNEQFF. CDR3 coding DNA: TGCGCCAGCAGCTTGGGACCCGAAAGGCACAATGAGCAGTTCTTC. This chain links TRBV4-1 with TRBJ2-1; tentatively, D is TRBD1 or TRBD2 (5 bases each). The CDR3 sequence is 15 residues long. The germline CDR1 and CDR2 sequences are MGHRA and YSYEKL. V was shortened by 5 bases and J by 5 bases, with 16 bases between the two germline ends.

The chain employs TRBV7-2 and TRBJ1-1, with no clear D. V was trimmed by 1 base and J by 12 bases, leaving 15 bases between them. Germline CDR1 and CDR2: SGHTA and FQGNSA. The CDR3 consists of 13 residues. The CDR3 is CASSLGFSYNTFF. In DNA form, the CDR3 reads TGTGCCAGCAGCTTAGGATTCAGTTACAACACTTTCTTT.

On this clone itself: The same CDR3 arises from other DNA sequences in this sample as well. The chain has TRBV20-1 and TRBJ1-4; D gene unclear. This CDR3 is 11 amino acids long. V was cut by 5 bases and J by 7 bases, with 8 bases left in between. Per germline, CDR1 DFQATT and CDR2 SNEGSKA (reference sequence). CDR3 in DNA: TGCAGTGCTTCACGTGGTGAAAAACTGTTTTTT. Translating it yields CSASRGEKLFF.

This clone was picked up one time. This sequence joins TRBV4-2 and TRBJ1-2, with 8 nucleotides matching TRBD1. Per germline, CDR1 LGHNA and CDR2 YNFKEQ. The CDR3 extends over 14 amino acids. V lost 1 base and J lost 5; bases outside the gene matches: 3. CDR3 bases: TGTGCCAGCAGCCAAGCAGGGGGCGGGTATGGCTACACCTTC. It translates to CASSQAGGGYGYTF.